This entry is about one T cell receptor beta chain. Its antigen remains unidentified. Per-nucleotide qualities are absent, and no much larger clonotype sits a single base away. Relative to germline, V is 2 bases shorter and J is 4 bases shorter, with 11 bases between their ends. As encoded in the germline V gene (reference sequence), CDR1 is SEHNR while CDR2 is FQNEAQ. CDR3 length: 14 amino acids, cysteine to phenylalanine. The read is trimmed to its CDR3 DNA, 42 bases read in frame from base 1. This specimen belongs to a study of blood T cell repertoires in COVID-19 (dated by TCRdb to between 2020 and 2021). Notes on the research overall: Samples from collaborators originated in the United States, Italy and Spain and spanned both the acute and convalescent phases of COVID-19. The material from the prospective study consisted of cDNA or gDNA derived from T cells, B-cell-depleted T cells, or PBMCs. The samples were drawn from the first 160 participants of the ongoing ImmuneRACE study and from 950 to 1,500 subjects provided by 6 global collaborators. A de-identified subject ID, COVID-19 status, age in years and sex were almost always included in the sample metadata. Subjects who had been exposed to COVID-19, were actively infected with it, or had recovered from it provided the deeply sampled blood TCRbeta repertoires that made up the dataset. The repertoires were made available in a free public database intended to serve as a resource for research on the immune response to SARS-CoV-2. Where available, HLA class I and class II types were taken from metadata supplied by the sample provider and were not determined by assay-based typing. The paper's findings and limits, for the study overall: Clinical and demographic metadata were provided uncurated, with the amount varying by source and participant.

TCRbeta CDR3 regions were amplified from genomic DNA by means of the immunoSEQ Assay, a bias-controlled multiplex PCR. On the authors' methods: The number of nucleated cells in each sample was estimated by amplification of reference gene primers within the assay. Sequence reads were collapsed and filtered to measure the absolute abundance of every unique TCRbeta CDR3 rearrangement. Productive Simpson clonality was computed per sample as the square root of Simpson's diversity index over productive rearrangements. As stored in TCRdb, this immuneACCESS dataset retains in-frame rearrangements with V and J assigned. A fraction of the clones does not appear; measured against another copy, unresolved V genes explain less than half of the discrepancy, and the remainder lacks a known reason. V, J and clone size are those of that table, while D and trimming were read from the DNA. This sample has 180,000 or so clones in its table, and roughly 81% of those were observed once. The biggest ten clones account for 7.7% of the sample.

Another Seattle source contributed samples from volunteer blood donors who had recovered from COVID-19. Whole blood was collected in K2EDTA tubes by collaborating institutions according to the institutions' own protocols. Collaborator samples were shipped for TCRbeta analysis as frozen whole blood, isolated PBMCs, or DNA extracted from either sample type. The sequencing input was peripheral blood. This chain joins TRBV7-9 to TRBJ1-2; no confident D gene assignment can be made. The TCR sequence derives from a man in his forties who had recovered from COVID-19. The CDR3 reads CASSLLDAPYGYTF. The DNA reads TGTGCCAGCAGCTTACTAGACGCTCCCTATGGCTACACCTTC.